The next 8 T cell receptor beta chains were all read from a single sample in a study of cytomegalovirus exposure and HLA in healthy donors. The PCR ran on 60 Vbeta and 13 Jbeta primers. Libraries were prepared by immunoSEQ multiplex PCR; TCRdb keeps only in-frame clonotypes and omits some of them. The sample gives under 150,000 clones, 65% to 90% of which show up once; 3.9% is in the top ten. The sample comprised PBMCs. Receptors were obtained from a woman in her twenties or thirties in good health and CMV-seronegative.

J is TRBJ1-1 and V is TRBV28, with 7 bases lining up with TRBD1. CDR3 length equals 17 residues. Unmatched junction bases numbered 12, after V lost 5 bases and J lost 0 bases. The germline CDR1 and CDR2 sequences are MDHEN and SYDVKM. The CDR3 region is CASSRRQGRRLNTEAFF. For the CDR3, the DNA is TGTGCCAGCAGTCGCAGACAGGGTAGGAGGTTGAACACTGAAGCTTTCTTT.

This rearrangement joins TRBV5-4 to TRBJ2-3; 8 nucleotides line up with TRBD2. This CDR3 is built from 16 residues. V trimming: 5 bases; J trimming: 0 bases; junction bases outside the gene matches: 8. The germline gives CDR1 SGHNT, CDR2 YYREEE (reference sequence). The CDR3 bases are TGTGCCAGCAGACATATTAGCGGGACTAGCACAGATACGCAGTATTTT. As protein: CASRHISGTSTDTQYF.

V gene TRBV19 combines with J gene TRBJ2-7; D remains ambiguous. Deletions cut 5 bases from V and 0 bases from J, with 11 bases between. CDR3 length equals 14 residues. Germline values: CDR1 LNHDA, CDR2 SQIVND (reference sequence). The CDR3 reads CASSAREVSYEQYF. The CDR3 region has the DNA TGTGCCAGTAGTGCAAGAGAGGTCTCCTACGAGCAGTACTTC. The full variable domain, with the rest looked up from reference TRBV19 and TRBJ2-7, is DGGITQSPKYLFRKEGQNVTLSCEQNLNHDAMYWYRQDPGQGLRLIYYSQIVNDFQKGDIAEGYSVSREKKESFPLTVTSAQKNPTAFYLCASSAREVSYEQYFGPGTRLTVT.

This clone was observed a few times. The chain combines TRBV9 with TRBJ2-1, with 7 bases lining up with TRBD2. After removal of 4 bases from V and 4 bases from J, the junction contained 11 bases not matched to a gene. CDR1 and CDR2 from the germline V gene are SGDLS and YYNGEE. The CDR3 runs to 16 residues. CDR3 coding DNA: TGTGCCAGCAGCCCAAGACGGGCTAGCGGATACAATGAGCAGTTCTTC. This codes for CASSPRRASGYNEQFF.

The rearrangement links TRBV6-6 to TRBJ1-4; TRBD1 might be the D (6 bases). This CDR3 region has 16 residues. The germline V and J ends were trimmed by 4 bases and 0 bases, with 12 bases remaining between them. CDR1 is MNHNY, CDR2 SVGAGI, per germline (reference sequence). For the CDR3, the DNA is TGTGCCAGCAGTTGGGGCAGGGGAACAACTAATGAAAAACTGTTTTTT. It translates to CASSWGRGTTNEKLFF.

The chain joins TRBV6-1 to TRBJ2-7; TRBD1 agrees at 8 bases. The trim removed 4 bases at V and 2 bases at J, leaving 10 bases unmatched. The CDR3 totals 16 residues. Germline V CDR1 and CDR2: MNHNS, SASEGT. CDR3 bases: TGTGCCAGCAGTGTTAGACCCGGGACAGGTACCTACGAGCAGTACTTC. Protein product: CASSVRPGTGTYEQYF.

The chain is built from TRBV4-1 and TRBJ2-7; 7 nucleotides align to TRBD2. After removal of 4 bases from V and 2 bases from J, the junction contained 5 bases not matched to a gene. Per germline, CDR1 MGHRA and CDR2 YSYEKL. CDR3 length: 14 residues. CDR3 sequence: CASSLDSGAYEQYF. CDR3 DNA: TGCGCCAGCAGCCTAGACAGCGGGGCCTACGAGCAGTACTTC.

This sequence joins TRBV29-1 and TRBJ1-1; a weak D match, TRBD1 (5 bases). Germline V gives CDR1 SQVTM, CDR2 ANQGSEA. CDR3 length: 13 amino acids. Trimming removed 4 bases at V and 0 bases at J, with 9 bases between. In DNA, the CDR3 is TGCAGCGTTGTAGGGGCCTTGAACACTGAAGCTTTCTTT. Encoded protein: CSVVGALNTEAFF.